This section outlines one T cell receptor beta chain sequence together with its context. Its antigen is unknown. The sample originates from a study of cytomegalovirus exposure and HLA in healthy donors. Notes on the study in general: Among the CMV-associated chains, three were confirmed in vitro as specific for CMV antigens.

V was clipped by 3 bases and J by 2 bases, with 14 bases between them. Per germline, CDR1 GTSNPN and CDR2 SVGIG (reference sequence). The CDR3 has 15 amino acids. Here immunoSEQ multiplex PCR was the method, and the copy in TCRdb shows in-frame clones only, minus some. The sample records 120,000 to 150,000 clones, approximately 88% being singletons. The TCR originated in a woman younger than 35 in good health and CMV-seropositive. The sequenced material came from PBMCs. The V gene is TRBV30, the J gene TRBJ1-3; D may be TRBD1 (6 bases). CDR3 sequence: CAWSYDRSTGNTIYF. The CDR3 DNA reads TGTGCCTGGAGCTACGACAGGTCGACTGGAAACACCATATATTTT.